These T cell receptor beta chains were read from a single sample in a study of T-cell memory formation after mild COVID-19. TCRdb called the 5' RACE reads again in MiXCR, with one record for every CDR3 protein. The sample has 210,000 or so distinct CDR3 sequences, about a sixth seen once; the top ten hold 2.4%. The sequenced material came from PBMCs or a T cell subset sorted from them (not recorded which). All receptors derive from an adult woman who had mild COVID-19 (a few samples of this study predate the infection). Cell type and time point are not known. The CDR3 runs from the conserved cysteine through the conserved F or W. Each record gives: D gene, clone size, V gene, J gene, CDR3 protein, CDR3 DNA. The D gene is left open where the match is weak. Clone size appears in some rows only: once, few, many, or a class for an expanded clone.

D: TRBD2; size: .; V: TRBV24-1; J: TRBJ2-3; CDR3: CATSGGGLADQTYTQYF; DNA: TGTGCCACCAGTGGGGGGGGTCTAGCGGATCAGACGTATACGCAGTATTTT
D: .; size: few; V: TRBV20-1; J: TRBJ1-6; CDR3: CSARGLARQNSPLHF; DNA: TGCAGTGCTAGGGGGCTGGCCAGACAGAATTCACCCCTCCACTTT
D: .; size: .; V: TRBV30; J: TRBJ1-1; CDR3: CAWFRGNTEAFF; DNA: TGTGCCTGGTTCCGGGGGAACACTGAAGCTTTCTTT
D: TRBD1; size: .; V: TRBV6-5; J: TRBJ1-6; CDR3: CASSYRQGSNNSPLHF; DNA: TGTGCCAGCAGTTACCGACAGGGATCAAATAATTCACCCCTCCACTTT
D: TRBD2; size: .; V: TRBV4-2; J: TRBJ2-7; CDR3: CASSPSSGGTPTYEQYF; DNA: TGTGCCAGCAGCCCATCTAGCGGGGGGACCCCTACCTACGAGCAGTACTTC
D: .; size: .; V: TRBV12-3/TRBV12-4; J: TRBJ2-1; CDR3: CASISYNEQFF; DNA: TGTGCCAGCATCTCCTACAATGAGCAGTTCTTC
D: TRBD2; size: .; V: TRBV20-1; J: TRBJ2-7; CDR3: CSASRTSGRASYEQYF; DNA: TGCAGTGCCAGCAGGACTAGCGGGAGGGCTTCCTACGAGCAGTACTTC
D: .; size: .; V: TRBV12-3/TRBV12-4; J: TRBJ2-2; CDR3: CASSLFEGAGELFF; DNA: TGTGCCAGCAGTTTATTTGAGGGCGCCGGGGAGCTGTTTTTT
D: .; size: .; V: TRBV12-3/TRBV12-4; J: TRBJ1-1; CDR3: CASSPLGRYTEAFF; DNA: TGTGCCAGCAGTCCTCTCGGACGGTACACTGAAGCTTTCTTT
D: TRBD2; size: .; V: TRBV3-1; J: TRBJ2-1; CDR3: CASSRVPAGAYNEQFF; DNA: TGTGCCAGCAGCCGGGTCCCGGCGGGGGCCTACAATGAGCAGTTCTTC
D: TRBD1; size: few; V: TRBV9; J: TRBJ2-1; CDR3: CASSLTTGIDNEQFF; DNA: TGTGCCAGCAGCTTAACGACAGGGATCGACAATGAGCAGTTCTTC
D: .; size: many; V: TRBV6-5; J: TRBJ2-2; CDR3: CASSYSDPGWTGELFF; DNA: TGTGCCAGCAGTTACTCTGACCCTGGATGGACCGGGGAGCTGTTTTTT
D: TRBD2; size: few; V: TRBV3-1; J: TRBJ2-4; CDR3: CASSQTSGSASGIQYF; DNA: TGTGCCAGCAGCCAAACTAGCGGGAGCGCCTCAGGCATTCAGTACTTC
D: TRBD1; size: .; V: TRBV20-1; J: TRBJ2-1; CDR3: CSASGQGGYNEQFF; DNA: TGCAGTGCCTCGGGACAGGGAGGCTACAATGAGCAGTTCTTC
D: .; size: .; V: TRBV5-6; J: TRBJ2-5; CDR3: CATARGRGETQYF; DNA: TGTGCCACCGCACGGGGCAGGGGAGAGACCCAGTACTTC
D: TRBD1; size: few; V: TRBV6-5; J: TRBJ1-2; CDR3: CASRDREMYGYTF; DNA: TGTGCCAGCAGGGACAGGGAGATGTATGGCTACACCTTC
D: .; size: few; V: TRBV19; J: TRBJ2-3; CDR3: CASSIIGERADTQYF; DNA: TGTGCCAGTAGTATAATCGGAGAGAGGGCAGATACGCAGTATTTT
D: TRBD2; size: .; V: TRBV9; J: TRBJ2-7; CDR3: CASSVDSGSYEQYF; DNA: TGTGCCAGCAGCGTTGACAGCGGGAGCTACGAGCAGTACTTC
D: .; size: few; V: TRBV5-1; J: TRBJ2-3; CDR3: CASSGYGTPDTDTQYF; DNA: TGCGCCAGCAGCGGGTACGGGACTCCTGACACAGATACGCAGTATTTT
D: .; size: .; V: TRBV20-1; J: TRBJ1-5; CDR3: CSARAGTNSNQPQHF; DNA: TGCAGTGCTAGAGCCGGGACAAATAGCAATCAGCCCCAGCATTTT
D: .; size: .; V: TRBV20-1; J: TRBJ1-5; CDR3: CSAYEGGVSNQPQHF; DNA: TGCAGTGCTTATGAAGGGGGTGTTAGCAATCAGCCCCAGCATTTT
D: TRBD1; size: .; V: TRBV30; J: TRBJ1-2; CDR3: CAWSVGHPTGGYGYTF; DNA: TGTGCCTGGAGTGTGGGACACCCGACAGGGGGATATGGCTACACCTTC
D: .; size: .; V: TRBV4-3; J: TRBJ1-4; CDR3: CASSQVGGDEKLFF; DNA: TGCGCCAGCAGCCAAGTGGGGGGCGATGAAAAACTGTTTTTT
D: TRBD1; size: .; V: TRBV18; J: TRBJ2-7; CDR3: CASSPDQGANEQYF; DNA: TGTGCCAGCTCACCAGACCAGGGGGCTAACGAGCAGTACTTC
D: .; size: .; V: TRBV11-2; J: TRBJ2-5; CDR3: CASSYRQTRMYQETQYF; DNA: TGTGCCAGCAGCTATAGACAGACAAGGATGTACCAAGAGACCCAGTACTTC
D: .; size: .; V: TRBV10-3; J: TRBJ1-5; CDR3: CAISESSGGNQPQHF; DNA: TGTGCCATCAGTGAGTCGTCGGGGGGCAATCAGCCCCAGCATTTT